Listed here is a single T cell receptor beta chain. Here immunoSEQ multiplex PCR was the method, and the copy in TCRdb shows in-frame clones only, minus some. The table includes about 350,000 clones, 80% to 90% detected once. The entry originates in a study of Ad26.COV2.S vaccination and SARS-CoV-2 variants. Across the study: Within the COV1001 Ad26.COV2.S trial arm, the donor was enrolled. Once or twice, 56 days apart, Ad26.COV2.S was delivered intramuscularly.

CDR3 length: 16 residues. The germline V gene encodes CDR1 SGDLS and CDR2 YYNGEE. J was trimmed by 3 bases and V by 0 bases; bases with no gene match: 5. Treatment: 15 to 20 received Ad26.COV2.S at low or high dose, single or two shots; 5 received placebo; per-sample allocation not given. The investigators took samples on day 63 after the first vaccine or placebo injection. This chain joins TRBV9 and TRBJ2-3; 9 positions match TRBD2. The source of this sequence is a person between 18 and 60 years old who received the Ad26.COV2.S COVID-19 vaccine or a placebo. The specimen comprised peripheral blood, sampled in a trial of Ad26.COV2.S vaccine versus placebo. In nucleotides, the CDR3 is TGTGCCAGCAGCGTAGGGCAGCGGGGGGTTACAGATACGCAGTATTTT. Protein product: CASSVGQRGVTDTQYF.